This T cell receptor (beta chain) was documented in a study of T cells in Graves' hyperthyroidism and ophthalmopathy. CDR1 and CDR2 from the germline V gene are GTSNPN and SVGIG (reference sequence). This CDR3 is built from 14 residues. V was shortened by 1 base and J by 3 bases, with 10 bases between the two germline ends. What was amplified from RNA transcripts were TCR beta CDR3 regions. The HTBI primer set served for first-round RT-PCR of the TCR CDR3. TCRdb reprocessed the multiplex PCR reads with MiXCR, giving one entry per CDR3 protein. The top ten hold approximately 15% of the sample, which has 550,000 to 850,000 distinct CDR3 sequences, 18% seen once.

This chain uses TRBV30 with TRBJ1-5; D is possibly TRBD1 (6 bases). Sequenced material: blood. This sequence was found in a woman between 45 and 65 years old with Graves' hyperthyroidism that later progressed to Graves' ophthalmopathy. The CDR3 DNA reads as TGTGCCTGGAGTGCTGACAGGAACAATCAGCCCCAGCATTTT. Translated, it gives CAWSADRNNQPQHF.